This entry features one T cell receptor beta chain sequence. As handled by the study authors: It was from reference gene primer amplification that nucleated cell counts were estimated. Sequenced by immunoSEQ multiplex PCR; TCRdb stores in-frame clones only, minus some. The DNA gave D and trimming, while V, J and clone size come from that table. The sample gives approximately 250,000 clones, approximately 88% of which show up once; roughly 1.2% is in the top ten. Germline V gene lookup returns CDR1 SNHLY and CDR2 FYNNEI. CDR3 length: 17 residues. Trimming removed 8 bases from V and 0 bases from J; junction bases left unmatched: 15. The data originate from a study of blood T cell repertoires in COVID-19. Study in general: T cells, B-cell-depleted T cells, or PBMCs provided the cDNA or gDNA that served as material.

The study drew participants aged about 18 to 95 years from some 23 US areas. Assignment of participants to cohorts was predicated upon participant-reported clinical history. Sequencing input: PBMCs or T cells enriched from blood (not recorded which). This sequence was found in a middle-aged woman with acute COVID-19. The chain links TRBV2 to TRBJ1-1; 7 nucleotides agree with TRBD1. The CDR3 spells CASSITGTETLNTEAFF. The CDR3 DNA is TGTGCCAGCTCCATAACCGGGACAGAAACCCTGAACACTGAAGCTTTCTTT.